This passage covers 32 T cell receptor beta chains from one sample sequenced in a study of blood T cells in healthy people across ages. A J-beta primer mix and a sample-barcoded 5' primer were used in a second PCR of about 7 to 12 cycles. MiXCR, applied by TCRdb to the 5' RACE reads, yields one record per CDR3 protein. The sample holds some 640,000 distinct CDR3 sequences, roughly 49% seen once. Sequenced: blood. All receptors come from a woman in her fifties or sixties in good health.

The CDR3 DNA sequence: TGTGCCATCAGCGACGAAGGGGGTTATGATCAGCCCCAGCATTTT. The encoded protein is CAISDEGGYDQPQHF. The J gene is TRBJ1-5, the V gene TRBV10-3, with D possibly TRBD1 on 6 matching bases. This CDR3 has 15 residues. CDR1 and CDR2 from the germline V gene are ENHRY and SYGVKD. Trimming pared 6 bases from V and 5 bases from J, leaving 17 bases between.

This clonotype was recorded many times. J is TRBJ2-7 and V is TRBV6-2 or TRBV6-3; D uncertain. The germline V gene has CDR1 MNHEY and CDR2 SVGEGT. CDR3 length: 15 residues. V was trimmed by 1 base and J by 0 bases, leaving 10 bases between them. DNA for the CDR3: TGTGCCAGCAGTTACTTTACAGTCCTCTCCTACGAGCAGTACTTC. Amino acid sequence: CASSYFTVLSYEQYF.

The V gene is TRBV5-1, the J gene TRBJ2-1; TRBD1 aligns across 8 bases. The CDR3 consists of 16 residues. The V segment lost 3 bases and the J segment 3 bases; nucleotides outside the gene matches: 8. Germline CDR1 SGHRS, CDR2 YFSETQ. DNA of the CDR3: TGCGCCAGCAGCTCGATGGGACAGGACCGCTACAATGAGCAGTTCTTC. Protein sequence: CASSSMGQDRYNEQFF.

The chain links TRBV12-3 or TRBV12-4 to TRBJ1-4; D not certain. Trimming stripped 1 base from V and 10 bases from J, with 13 bases between. The CDR3 sequence is 14 residues long. This CDR3 is CASSLGGPTIKLFF. CDR3 DNA: TGTGCCAGCAGTTTAGGAGGACCAACCATAAAACTGTTTTTT.

The chain employs TRBV12-3 or TRBV12-4 and TRBJ2-1; D remains ambiguous. This CDR3 spans 16 amino acids. V was cut by 6 bases and J by 4 bases, with 19 bases left in between. In DNA, the CDR3 is TGTGCCAGCAGCCACACGGACCCCCTAAGATACAATGAGCAGTTCTTC. It codes for CASSHTDPLRYNEQFF.

This clonotype was recorded at least ten times. V usage is TRBV7-9 and J usage is TRBJ2-5; D not certain. The CDR3 extends over 17 amino acids. V gave up 0 bases and J gave up 0 bases, with 14 bases separating them. Germline assignment: CDR1 SEHNR and CDR2 FQNEAQ (reference sequence). The CDR3 here is CASSLAGTQWYQETQYF. The CDR3 nucleotides read TGTGCCAGCAGCTTAGCGGGCACCCAATGGTACCAAGAGACCCAGTACTTC.

This clonotype has just a few counts. The V call is TRBV10-3, the J call TRBJ2-7, with D tentatively TRBD2 (5 bases). The germline V and J ends were trimmed by 2 bases and 0 bases, with 11 bases remaining between them. Germline V gene lookup returns CDR1 ENHRY and CDR2 SYGVKD. The CDR3 length is 15 residues. This CDR3 reads CAISERSGSSYEQYF. The CDR3 DNA reads as TGTGCCATCAGTGAGCGGAGCGGCAGCTCCTACGAGCAGTACTTC.

In its sample, this clonotype was seen once. The V gene is TRBV10-3, the J gene TRBJ1-2; possibly TRBD1 for D (6 bases). The CDR3 contains 12 residues. The germline CDR1 and CDR2 sequences are ENHRY and SYGVKD. The ends were cut back, 2 bases at V and 8 bases at J, with 9 bases in the middle. The CDR3 is CAISEDRTGYTF. CDR3 nucleotides: TGTGCCATCAGTGAGGACAGGACGGGCTACACCTTC.

This clonotype turned up a few times. V is TRBV4-3 and J is TRBJ2-1; D is perhaps TRBD1 or TRBD2 (5 bases each). Germline assignment: CDR1 LGHNA and CDR2 YSLEER. This CDR3 is 12 amino acids long. V was pared by 5 bases and J by 6 bases, with 8 bases between. The CDR3 coding sequence is TGCGCCAGCAGCTGGGGGTCCAATGAGCAGTTCTTC. This gives the protein CASSWGSNEQFF.

This clonotype came up a few times. This chain joins TRBV28 and TRBJ2-1; possibly TRBD1 or TRBD2 for D (6 bases each). Trimming cost V 5 bases and J 6 bases, with 20 bases left between them. Germline loops: CDR1 MDHEN, CDR2 SYDVKM. CDR3 length: 16 residues. The CDR3 nucleotides read TGTGCCAGCAGTGACCCGGGGGCGAGGGGATTCAATGAGCAGTTCTTC. Translated: CASSDPGARGFNEQFF.

With regard to this clonotype: This may arise from a read error, as a much more abundant clone is one base away. The CDR3 nucleotides are TGTGCCAGCGCACCGACGACAGGGTACGCGCAGTACTTC. This gives the protein CASAPTTGYAQYF. This sequence joins TRBV18 and TRBJ2-7; TRBD1 matches 7 bases. Germline lookup yields CDR1 KGHSH and CDR2 LQKENI. There are 13 residues in the CDR3.

This rearrangement joins TRBV10-3 to TRBJ2-3; a possible D gene is TRBD2 (6 bases). Trimming stripped 5 bases from V and 3 bases from J, with 12 bases between. From germline, CDR1 is ENHRY and CDR2 SYGVKD. This CDR3 is 14 amino acids long. As DNA, the CDR3 is TGTGCCATCAGTCGACTAGAACCGACAGATACGCAGTATTTT. Amino acid sequence: CAISRLEPTDTQYF.

The chain couples TRBV10-3 to TRBJ1-1; TRBD1 agrees at 7 bases. V dropped 11 bases and J dropped 4; count of bases not matched to a gene: 10. Germline lookup yields CDR1 ENHRY and CDR2 SYGVKD. The CDR3 spans 13 residues. CDR3 in DNA: TGTGCCCTTCGACAGGGCCGGTCCACTGAAGCTTTCTTT. It is translated as CALRQGRSTEAFF.

This clonotype was picked up many times. V and J are TRBV28 and TRBJ2-7; D could derive from TRBD1 or TRBD2 (5 bases each). Germline assignment: CDR1 MDHEN and CDR2 SYDVKM. V lost 5 bases and J 3 bases, leaving 11 bases between the germline ends. The CDR3 covers 13 residues. The CDR3 loop is CASSLGTLYEQYF. As DNA, the CDR3 is TGTGCCAGCAGTCTGGGGACCCTCTACGAGCAGTACTTC.

The sample holds a few counts of this clonotype. V is TRBV6-2 or TRBV6-3 and J is TRBJ2-7; TRBD2 aligns across 11 bases. J was trimmed by 3 bases and V by 5 bases; bases with no gene match: 6. Germline CDR1 is MNHEY and CDR2 is SVGEGT. CDR3 size: 15 residues. The CDR3 DNA follows: TGTGCCAGCAGTCAACTAGCGGGAGCTTACTACGAGCAGTACTTC. It specifies CASSQLAGAYYEQYF.

This sequence joins TRBV20-1 and TRBJ2-3, with D perhaps TRBD1 or TRBD2 (7 bases each). Trimming shortened V by 3 bases and J by 5 bases, and 18 bases separated the two germline ends. The CDR3 totals 15 residues. Germline V gene lookup returns CDR1 DFQATT and CDR2 SNEGSKA (reference sequence). The CDR3 reads CSASEQGTIGDTQYF. DNA for the CDR3: TGCAGTGCTAGTGAACAGGGGACTATAGGAGATACGCAGTATTTT.

The sample holds a few counts of this clonotype. The rearrangement uses TRBV30 and TRBJ2-3; maybe TRBD1 (5 bases). Germline CDR1 reads GTSNPN; CDR2 reads SVGIG (reference sequence). The CDR3 runs 17 residues. V shed 0 bases and J shed 6 bases, with 22 bases lying between them. The CDR3 sequence: CAWSVRAGYYLGDTQYF. CDR3 sequence (DNA): TGTGCCTGGAGTGTACGCGCAGGGTACTATCTTGGGGATACGCAGTATTTT.

This clonotype was seen a handful of times. The chain employs TRBV4-3 and TRBJ2-7, with TRBD2 matching 9 bases. Trimming took 5 bases from V and 3 from J; bases not matched to a gene: 8. Germline V gene data show CDR1 as LGHNA and CDR2 as YSLEER. The CDR3 is 15 residues long. The CDR3 here is CASSNRLADRYEQYF. The CDR3 region has the DNA TGCGCCAGCAGCAACCGACTAGCGGATCGCTACGAGCAGTACTTC.

The chain joins TRBV25-1 to TRBJ2-1, with D perhaps TRBD1 (6 bases). CDR3 length: 13 residues. V lost 6 bases to trimming and J lost 9 bases, with 15 bases between them. Germline CDR1 MGHDK, CDR2 SYGVNS. For the CDR3, the DNA is TGTGCCAGCAGACAGGGCCGGGTGGGTGAGCAGTTCTTC. Amino acids: CASRQGRVGEQFF.

This chain joins TRBV20-1 and TRBJ2-4, with 7 nucleotides matching TRBD1. From germline, CDR1 is DFQATT and CDR2 SNEGSKA (reference sequence). Unmatched junction bases numbered 14, after V lost 4 bases and J lost 2 bases. The CDR3 sequence is 17 residues long. The CDR3 bases are TGCAGTGCTAAACGACAGGGAGAGGTTCTCTCCAAAAACATTCAGTACTTC. This translates into CSAKRQGEVLSKNIQYF.

The chain joins TRBV12-3 or TRBV12-4 to TRBJ1-2; 10 nucleotides match TRBD1. This CDR3 has 15 residues. Trimming removed 6 bases from V and 2 bases from J; junction bases left unmatched: 6. The chain's CDR3 is CASSSWDRGNYGYTF. The CDR3 region has the DNA TGTGCCAGCAGCTCGTGGGACAGGGGAAACTATGGCTACACCTTC.

V and J are TRBV12-3 or TRBV12-4 and TRBJ2-3; D remains ambiguous. The V gene lost 8 bases and the J gene lost 4 bases, with 13 bases spanning the gap. This CDR3 comprises 13 residues. For the CDR3, the DNA is TGTGCCAGCCGCAGCAGTAGAGCAGATACGCAGTATTTT. It is translated as CASRSSRADTQYF.

The rearrangement links TRBV9 to TRBJ2-1; a weak D match, TRBD2 (6 bases). V was cut by 3 bases and J by 10 bases, with 14 bases left in between. From germline, CDR1 is SGDLS and CDR2 YYNGEE. This CDR3 comprises 13 residues. The CDR3 coding sequence is TGTGCCAGCAGCGGAATGGTAGCGGCGGAGCAGTTCTTC. Its translation is CASSGMVAAEQFF.

This chain joins TRBV7-9 and TRBJ2-7; D is uncertain. Trimming took 5 bases from V and 2 from J, leaving 13 bases between them. Germline CDR1 and CDR2: SEHNR and FQNEAQ (reference sequence). This CDR3 contains 14 residues. The CDR3 nucleotides read TGTGCCAGCAGCCAGAAGGCCCAACCCTACGAGCAGTACTTC. Translated, it gives CASSQKAQPYEQYF.

This clonotype was recorded a few times. This rearrangement joins TRBV27 to TRBJ1-6; D remains unclear. With 5 bases removed from V and 8 bases from J, the gap between germline ends came to 10 bases. This CDR3 region has 13 residues. Per the germline V gene, CDR1 is MNHEY and CDR2 is SMNVEV (reference sequence). CDR3 in amino acids: CASSLDRYSPLHF. The DNA of the CDR3 is TGTGCCAGCAGTCTGGACCGGTATTCACCCCTCCACTTT.

The CDR3 spells CASSSLAGDGTDTQYF. CDR3 nucleotide sequence: TGTGCCAGCAGCTCACTAGCGGGAGACGGCACAGATACGCAGTATTTT. The chain links TRBV7-2 to TRBJ2-3, with 11 bases lining up with TRBD2. V gave up 4 bases and J gave up 1 base; unmatched junction bases: 4. Germline V CDR1 and CDR2: SGHTA, FQGNSA. The CDR3 is 16 amino acids.

This clonotype was detected only a few times. The rearrangement links TRBV6-2 or TRBV6-3 to TRBJ2-1; D unclear. The CDR3 has 14 residues. V gave up 1 base and J gave up 5 bases, with 9 bases separating them. The germline CDR1 and CDR2 sequences are MNHEY and SVGEGT. As DNA, the CDR3 is TGTGCCAGCAGTTACTTTGATAGAAACAATGAGCAGTTCTTC. Protein sequence: CASSYFDRNNEQFF.

This clonotype has only a few counts. The chain combines TRBV20-1 with TRBJ2-1; 10 positions match TRBD2. Germline loops: CDR1 DFQATT, CDR2 SNEGSKA (reference sequence). The junction had 9 bases not matched to a gene; V was cut back by 2 bases and J by 5 bases. This CDR3 region has 16 residues. In DNA form, the CDR3 reads TGCAGTGCTAGAAAGCCCGGGACTAGCGCCGACAATGAGCAGTTCTTC. Its translation is CSARKPGTSADNEQFF.

The CDR3 DNA follows: TGCGCCAGCAGCACCAGGACTAGCGGGAGAGGAGAGACCCAGTACTTC. Its protein product is CASSTRTSGRGETQYF. This chain connects TRBV5-1 to TRBJ2-5; 13 positions agree with TRBD2. V was pared by 4 bases and J by 4 bases, with 7 bases of the junction left unmatched. This CDR3 contains 16 residues. Germline V gene sequence: CDR1 SGHRS, CDR2 YFSETQ. The variable domain in full, with the rest retrieved from reference TRBV5-1 and TRBJ2-5, is KAGVTQTPRYLIKTRGQQVTLSCSPISGHRSVSWYQQTPGQGLQFLFEYFSETQRNKGNFPGRFSGRQFSNSRSEMNVSTLELGDSALYLCASSTRTSGRGETQYFGPGTRLLVL.

V is TRBV2 and J is TRBJ2-7; D not resolved. The DNA end is more similar to TRBJ2-5, so the J call may be wrong. The CDR3 is 12 residues long. Germline CDR1 is SNHLY and CDR2 is FYNNEI. CDR3: CASKSETETQYF. CDR3 bases: TGTGCCAGCAAGTCAGAAACTGAGACCCAGTACTTC.

This clonotype was seen a handful of times. The chain uses TRBV12-3 or TRBV12-4 and TRBJ2-7, with 8 bases that match TRBD2. This CDR3 spans 15 amino acids. V lost 6 bases and J lost 1; bases outside the gene matches: 8. This CDR3 is CASSPRLARSYEQYF. The CDR3 bases are TGTGCCAGCAGCCCCAGACTAGCGAGGTCCTACGAGCAGTACTTC.

The rearrangement joins TRBV5-1 to TRBJ2-7; D not resolved. Looked up from germline, CDR1 is SGHRS and CDR2 is YFSETQ. The V end lost 0 bases, the J end lost 5 bases, and 9 bases lay between the germline ends. CDR3 length: 13 amino acids. Here the CDR3 DNA reads TGCGCCAGCAGCTTGGGTCCAGACAACGAGCAGTACTTC. Amino acid sequence: CASSLGPDNEQYF.